This TCR beta chain was recovered during a study of post-analysis software for immune sequencing data. Study at large: There were relapsing-remitting, secondary progressive and progressive-relapsing multiple sclerosis among the disease courses included. Study-wide points: With F measure, samples from one preparation batch clustered together strongly. Roughly five TRBV segments were more frequent in patients than controls; TRBV5-6, TRBV5-1 and TRBV20-1 belonged to this group. Multiple sclerosis patients had significantly lower normalized Chao1 diversity than controls.

Included in the TCR beta cDNA libraries were unique molecular identifiers. TCRdb reprocessed the PCR reads via MiXCR and lists one record per CDR3 protein. The table records roughly 600,000 distinct CDR3 sequences, roughly two fifths of them present only once. CDR1 MGHRA and CDR2 YSYEKL come from the germline V gene. The CDR3 contains 13 residues. Turning to this clonotype: Its target is unknown.

The source of this sequence is a girl between 5 and 17 years old with multiple sclerosis. The rearrangement joins TRBV4-1 to TRBJ2-4; D ambiguous. The J call is uncertain, as TRBJ2-7 better fits the DNA end. Material: blood. The DNA for the CDR3 is TGCGCCAGCAGCCAAGAGCTTATGTACGAGCAGTACTTC. Its protein product is CASSQELMYEQYF.